Described below is a single T cell receptor (beta chain) sequence and its context. What it binds is not known. This specimen comes from a study of vaccination and CD4 T cells after COVID-19. About the study: Post-vaccination specimens were collected at a median of roughly 65 days following dose two (range 14 to 241).

The J segment lost 7 bases and the V segment lost 2 bases, leaving 0 bases of the junction unmatched. CDR3 length: 12 amino acids. The germline gives CDR1 SGHNT, CDR2 YYREEE (reference sequence). From the PCR reads, TCRdb called clonotypes with MiXCR, one entry per CDR3 protein. The table has 20,000 to 25,000 distinct CDR3 sequences, approximately 57% seen once. Study-wide results and caveats: Of the reactive clones in convalescent patients, a median approximately 86% showed up only post-vaccination.

The specimen was CD4+ T cells from blood, collected before SARS-CoV-2 vaccination. This TCR came from a human donor who had recovered from COVID-19. The rearrangement uses TRBV5-4 and TRBJ2-7, with 10 bases that match TRBD2. CDR3 in DNA: TGTGCCAGCAGCTTACTAGCGGGGGAGCAGTACTTC. Its translation: CASSLLAGEQYF.